Each of the 11 T cell receptor beta chains below was sequenced from the same sample in a study of cytomegalovirus exposure and HLA in healthy donors. Primers for the PCR totalled 60 Vbeta and 13 Jbeta. Measured with immunoSEQ multiplex PCR; TCRdb has only the in-frame clones, and not every one. The data contain nearly 95,000 clones, just under 80% of them seen just once; the ten biggest clones take up under 4%. Sequencing was done on a sample of PBMCs. These receptors came from a woman in her forties in good health and CMV-seronegative.

The V call is TRBV6-1, the J call TRBJ1-1; D is perhaps TRBD1 (5 bases). CDR3 length equals 14 residues. Trimming pared 8 bases from V and 3 bases from J, leaving 16 bases between. Germline-derived CDR1 and CDR2 are MNHNS and SASEGT. CDR3 sequence: CASRQGTADTEAFF. Written as DNA, the CDR3 is TGTGCCAGCCGGCAGGGCACGGCGGACACTGAAGCTTTCTTT.

The rearrangement links TRBV30 to TRBJ1-2, with D unclear. The CDR3 loop spans 16 amino acids. Trimming shortened V by 1 base and J by 0 bases, and 15 bases separated the two germline ends. Germline values: CDR1 GTSNPN, CDR2 SVGIG (reference sequence). CDR3 in amino acids: CAWSALGGNSNYGYTF. In DNA form, the CDR3 reads TGTGCCTGGAGTGCTCTCGGCGGCAACTCTAACTATGGCTACACCTTC.

The chain joins TRBV7-9 to TRBJ1-6; 8 bases align to TRBD1. This CDR3 has 16 amino acids. V lost 6 bases to trimming and J lost 8 bases; unmatched junction nucleotides: 12. Per the germline V gene, CDR1 is SEHNR and CDR2 is FQNEAQ (reference sequence). CDR3 bases: TGTGCCAGCAGTTCTCCCCGAGGACAGGGTCATTCACCCCTCCACTTT. It encodes CASSSPRGQGHSPLHF.

This clone was counted once. V usage is TRBV7-2 and J usage is TRBJ2-2, with 7 bases fitting TRBD1. V shed 5 bases and J 0 bases; nucleotides not matched to a gene: 9. There are 17 residues in the CDR3. Germline CDR1 and CDR2: SGHTA and FQGNSA. CDR3 DNA sequence: TGTGCCAGCAGCCCCACAGGGGTAGCGTCGAACACCGGGGAGCTGTTTTTT. Its translation is CASSPTGVASNTGELFF.

The V gene is TRBV2, the J gene TRBJ1-4; 9 bases are a match to TRBD1. This CDR3 region has 15 residues. Germline V gene data show CDR1 as SNHLY and CDR2 as FYNNEI. After removal of 7 bases from V and 2 bases from J, the junction contained 5 bases not matched to a gene. CDR3 sequence: CASTVDRGTNEKLFF. As DNA, the CDR3 is TGTGCCAGCACCGTGGACAGGGGCACTAATGAAAAACTGTTTTTT.

V and J are TRBV5-1 and TRBJ1-4; 9 nucleotides agree with TRBD1. The V and J ends lost 4 bases and 10 bases, in that order; junction bases with no gene match: 20. This CDR3 is built from 18 residues. The germline gives CDR1 SGHRS, CDR2 YFSETQ. CDR3: CASSDPGTGKGDTRKLFF. CDR3 nucleotide sequence: TGCGCCAGCAGCGATCCCGGGACAGGGAAGGGAGACACGCGAAAACTGTTTTTT. The variable domain in full, completed from reference TRBV5-1 and TRBJ1-4, reads KAGVTQTPRYLIKTRGQQVTLSCSPISGHRSVSWYQQTPGQGLQFLFEYFSETQRNKGNFPGRFSGRQFSNSRSEMNVSTLELGDSALYLCASSDPGTGKGDTRKLFFGSGTQLSVL.

This chain uses TRBV5-6 with TRBJ1-4; TRBD1 might be the D (6 bases). Germline V gene lookup returns CDR1 SGHDT and CDR2 YYEEEE. The CDR3 length is 15 residues. Trimming took off 0 bases at V and 8 bases at J, with 14 bases between the two ends. Here the CDR3 reads CASSLVGGLDEKLFF. The CDR3 region has the DNA TGTGCCAGCAGCTTGGTCGGGGGGCTCGACGAAAAACTGTTTTTT. The variable domain in full, with the rest retrieved from reference TRBV5-6 and TRBJ1-4, is DAGVTQSPTHLIKTRGQQVTLRCSPKSGHDTVSWYQQALGQGPQFIFQYYEEEERQRGNFPDRFSGHQFPNYSSELNVNALLLGDSALYLCASSLVGGLDEKLFFGSGTQLSVL.

The chain combines TRBV6-5 with TRBJ1-1; 7 bases fit TRBD1. V lost 5 bases, J lost 4 bases, and 4 bases stayed unmatched. There are 13 residues in the CDR3. Germline lookup yields CDR1 MNHEY and CDR2 SVGAGI. CDR3 DNA sequence: TGTGCCAGCAGTCGACAGGGTGGCACTGAAGCTTTCTTT. It codes for CASSRQGGTEAFF.

The V and J genes are TRBV10-3 and TRBJ2-7, with D tentatively TRBD1 (5 bases). Between the trimmed V and J ends, which lost 2 bases and 4 bases, there was a span of 6 bases. This CDR3 spans 12 amino acids. CDR1 is ENHRY and CDR2 is SYGVKD in the germline V gene. The CDR3, as DNA: TGTGCCATCAGTGAGGGACAATACGAGCAGTACTTC. This encodes CAISEGQYEQYF.

The V gene is TRBV10-3, the J gene TRBJ2-2; the match to TRBD1 covers 8 bases. The CDR3 loop spans 15 amino acids. Trimming cost V 4 bases and J 7 bases; bases outside gene matches: 8. Germline V lookup: CDR1 ENHRY, CDR2 SYGVKD. CDR3 amino acids: CAISGGQESSGELFF. In DNA, the CDR3 is TGTGCCATCAGTGGGGGACAGGAGTCCAGCGGGGAGCTGTTTTTT.

In its sample, this clone was seen a few times. The chain combines TRBV9 with TRBJ2-7, with 8 bases matching TRBD1. V trimming: 0 bases; J trimming: 1 base; junction bases outside the gene matches: 3. Germline V gene sequence: CDR1 SGDLS, CDR2 YYNGEE. The CDR3 consists of 15 residues. The CDR3 spells CASSVAGTGSYEQYF. Here the CDR3 DNA reads TGTGCCAGCAGCGTAGCGGGGACAGGTTCCTACGAGCAGTACTTC.